These T cell receptor beta chains were read from a single sample in a study of OX40 agonist ivuxolimab in advanced cancers. Measured with immunoSEQ multiplex PCR; TCRdb has only the in-frame clones, and not every one. The sample records around 66,000 clones, 80% to 90% being singletons. The sequencing here drew on CD4+ or CD8+ T cells sorted from blood, taken in a trial of the OX40 agonist ivuxolimab. Receptors originate from an adult with an advanced solid tumor such as melanoma, head and neck, liver or kidney cancer. Both conserved end residues are part of each CDR3. D genes are given only for firm matches. Some rows mark clone size as missing; the rest say once, few, many or name a class of expanded clone.

V gene	clone size	D gene	J gene	CDR3 protein	CDR3 DNA
TRBV5-1	-	-	TRBJ2-2	CASRAGFTGELFF	TGCGCCAGCCGTGCGGGGTTTACCGGGGAGCTGTTTTTT
TRBV6-5	few	-	TRBJ1-2	CASSRWTSNYGYTF	TGTGCCAGCAGCCGATGGACATCTAACTATGGCTACACCTTC
TRBV7-8	few	-	TRBJ1-1	CASSPSQGVTEAFF	TGTGCCAGCAGCCCCTCCCAAGGTGTAACTGAAGCTTTCTTT
TRBV4-2	-	TRBD2	TRBJ2-3	CASSLRLAEPTDTQYF	TGTGCCAGCAGCCTGAGACTAGCGGAGCCCACAGATACGCAGTATTTT
TRBV5-6	-	-	TRBJ2-2	CASSLGPNTGELFF	TGTGCCAGCAGCTTGGGGCCTAACACCGGGGAGCTGTTTTTT
TRBV11-1	-	-	TRBJ2-5	CASSLDYQETQYF	TGTGCCAGCAGCTTAGACTACCAAGAGACCCAGTACTTC
TRBV10-3	-	TRBD2	TRBJ2-3	CAISESIAGWGDTQYF	TGTGCCATCAGTGAGTCGATAGCGGGGTGGGGAGATACGCAGTATTTT
TRBV5-4	-	TRBD1	TRBJ2-3	CASSRQGKTDTQYF	TGTGCCAGCAGCCGACAGGGAAAAACAGATACGCAGTATTTT
TRBV2	-	-	TRBJ2-5	CASSGLFSGPGGAQYF	TGTGCCAGCAGTGGGCTCTTTAGCGGGCCAGGGGGGGCCCAGTACTTC
TRBV6-1	-	TRBD2	TRBJ2-3	CASSDRLAGVDTQYF	TGTGCCAGCAGTGACCGACTAGCGGGAGTAGATACGCAGTATTTT
TRBV20-1	-	-	TRBJ2-4	CSARGSNIQYF	TGCAGTGCTAGAGGGAGTAACATTCAGTACTTC
TRBV30	few	-	TRBJ1-5	CAWSVGQGNQPQHF	TGTGCCTGGAGTGTAGGGCAGGGTAATCAGCCCCAGCATTTT
TRBV19	-	TRBD2	TRBJ2-1	CASSRGGRAGYNEQFF	TGTGCCAGTTCTAGGGGCGGGAGGGCCGGGTACAATGAGCAGTTCTTC
TRBV11-3	-	-	TRBJ1-6	CASSLGRTNSPLHF	TGTGCCAGCAGCCTTGGGCGGACTAATTCACCCCTCCACTTT
TRBV29-1	-	TRBD1	TRBJ2-5	CSVGGTGGVETQYF	TGCAGCGTTGGGGGGACAGGGGGCGTAGAGACCCAGTACTTC
TRBV5-6	-	-	TRBJ2-3	CASSLEGLGLGTDTQYF	TGTGCCAGCAGCTTGGAAGGTCTAGGCTTAGGCACAGATACGCAGTATTTT
TRBV19	-	TRBD1	TRBJ1-2	CASSTRGRRGYTF	TGTGCCAGTAGTACGAGGGGGCGCCGGGGCTACACCTTC
TRBV7-6	-	-	TRBJ1-2	CASSLDPTNYGYTF	TGTGCCAGCAGCTTAGATCCGACTAACTATGGCTACACCTTC
TRBV7-8	-	-	TRBJ2-2	CASSPGPRELFF	TGTGCCAGCAGCCCGGGACCCCGGGAGCTGTTTTTT
TRBV6-7	-	TRBD2	TRBJ2-7	CASSDYRTSGNEQYF	TGTGCCAGCAGTGACTACCGGACTAGCGGGAACGAGCAGTACTTC
TRBV7-6	-	TRBD1	TRBJ2-3	CASSFPLGTAYTDTQYF	TGTGCCAGCAGCTTCCCCTTGGGGACAGCCTACACAGATACGCAGTATTTT
TRBV27	-	-	TRBJ2-2	CASSLRWSGELFF	TGTGCCAGCAGTTTAAGGTGGAGCGGGGAGCTGTTTTTT